This T cell receptor (beta chain) was sequenced for a study of cytomegalovirus exposure and HLA in healthy donors. A multiplex PCR was run with 60 Vbeta primers and 13 Jbeta primers. The table came from immunoSEQ multiplex PCR; TCRdb's copy has only in-frame clones and leaves some out. The sample has roughly 170,000 clones; roughly four fifths are singletons. CDR3 length: 19 residues. Germline V gene sequence: CDR1 SNHLY, CDR2 FYNNEI. The V segment lost 2 bases and the J segment 2 bases; nucleotides outside the gene matches: 13. Healthy bone marrow donors made up the donor group. Specimen: PBMCs. This chain joins TRBV2 and TRBJ1-2; the match to TRBD1 covers 11 bases. This receptor was identified in a female donor in good health and CMV-seronegative. CDR3 sequence (DNA): TGTGCCAGCAGTGAAACTTTCACCGGGACAGGGGGTGAGAACTATGGCTACACCTTC. Translated, it gives CASSETFTGTGGENYGYTF. Supplemented by reference TRBV2 and TRBJ1-2, the full variable domain reads EPEVTQTPSHQVTQMGQEVILRCVPISNHLYFYWYRQILGQKVEFLVSFYNNEISEKSEIFDDQFSVERPDGSNFTLKIRSTKLEDSAMYFCASSETFTGTGGENYGYTFGSGTRLTVV.